The T cell receptor beta chain under discussion was sequenced for a study of regulatory T cells in long-lasting Graves disease. Noted time point: persistent/refractory GD, antithyroid drugs over 5 years with positive TRAb. Generation of the TCR library employed RNA extracted from PBMCs. Germline V gene lookup returns CDR1 DFQATT and CDR2 SNEGSKA (reference sequence). The CDR3 loop spans 16 amino acids. Through Arm-PCR of CDR3 regions and iRepertoire HTBI primers, TCR beta libraries were built. TCRdb fed the multiplex PCR reads into MiXCR, producing one record per CDR3 protein. This sample has roughly 400,000 distinct CDR3 sequences, with over 20% found just once.

The receptor's source is a female donor with Graves disease. This sequence joins TRBV20-1 and TRBJ2-5; 8 bases are shared with TRBD2. The J call is doubtful: the DNA matches TRBJ2-1 better. Sequencing was performed on peripheral blood mononuclear cells (PBMCs), taken when the disease was refractory, from a patient treated with antithyroid drugs. This chain's CDR3 is CSARDIAGRGYNEQFF. CDR3 nucleotide sequence: TGCAGTGCTCGTGATATAGCGGGAAGGGGGTACAATGAGCAGTTCTTC.